The next 8 T cell receptor beta chains were all read from a single sample in a study of blood T cell repertoires in COVID-19. Profiling relied on immunoSEQ multiplex PCR, and the TCRdb table lists in-frame clones only, not all of them. This sample has 150,000 or so clones, with around 83% found just once. Sample: peripheral blood. The source of these receptors is a woman between 50 and 59 years old in a cohort sampled during active or convalescent COVID-19.

The chain is built from TRBV4-1 and TRBJ2-2; D is possibly TRBD2 (5 bases). The V and J ends lost 4 bases and 4 bases respectively, with 16 bases between them. CDR3 size: 16 residues. Germline V gives CDR1 MGHRA, CDR2 YSYEKL. In DNA, the CDR3 is TGCGCCAGCAGCCCCGGACGGGGTCGGGGCACCGGGGAGCTGTTTTTT. Translated, it gives CASSPGRGRGTGELFF.

The rearrangement uses TRBV5-1 and TRBJ2-7; TRBD2 matches at 8 bases. The junction had 9 bases not matched to a gene; V was cut back by 1 base and J by 3 bases. From germline, CDR1 is SGHRS and CDR2 YFSETQ. The CDR3 has 16 residues. This CDR3 is CASSLSSGGGFYEQYF. CDR3 coding DNA: TGCGCCAGCAGCTTGTCTTCTGGCGGGGGGTTCTACGAGCAGTACTTC.

V and J are TRBV2 and TRBJ2-5; no reliable D call. The CDR3 is 14 residues long. Per germline, CDR1 SNHLY and CDR2 FYNNEI. The V end was cut by 3 bases, the J end by 4 bases, with 12 bases between. DNA of the CDR3: TGTGCCAGCAGTGATCAGGCCATGGGAGAGACCCAGTACTTC. Residues: CASSDQAMGETQYF.

J is TRBJ2-5 and V is TRBV7-8; no clear D. The CDR3 totals 13 residues. The V gene lost 1 base and the J gene lost 3 bases, with 6 bases spanning the gap. Germline V gives CDR1 SGHVS, CDR2 FQNEAQ. The CDR3 DNA sequence: TGTGCCAGCAGCTTAGGTCTTAAAGAGACCCAGTACTTC. It yields the protein CASSLGLKETQYF. Full variable domain (rest looked up from reference TRBV7-8 and TRBJ2-5): GAGVSQSPRYKVAKRGQDVALRCDPISGHVSLFWYQQALGQGPEFLTYFQNEAQLDKSGLPSDRFFAERPEGSVSTLKIQRTQQEDSAVYLCASSLGLKETQYFGPGTRLLVL.

In DNA, the CDR3 is TGCAGCGTTAACCAGGGAATTGACTATGGCTACACCTTC. Translating it yields CSVNQGIDYGYTF. V and J are TRBV29-1 and TRBJ1-2; a weak D match, TRBD1 (5 bases). CDR3 size: 13 residues. The V and J ends lost 5 bases and 3 bases respectively, with 13 bases between them. CDR1 is SQVTM, CDR2 ANQGSEA, per germline.

The chain links TRBV4-1 to TRBJ1-5; D may be TRBD1 (6 bases). Trimming took 2 bases from V and 7 from J, leaving 15 bases between them. The CDR3 consists of 15 residues. Looked up from germline, CDR1 is MGHRA and CDR2 is YSYEKL. As DNA, the CDR3 is TGCGCCAGCAGCCAACGACAGGTCCTCGGGCAGCCCCAGCATTTT. Protein sequence: CASSQRQVLGQPQHF.

The chain employs TRBV7-6 and TRBJ1-6; D not certain. CDR3 length equals 15 residues. Germline lookup yields CDR1 SGHVS and CDR2 FNYEAQ. V was trimmed by 0 bases and J by 10 bases, leaving 13 bases between them. The CDR3 spells CASSLARAGWSPLHF. CDR3 bases: TGTGCCAGCAGCTTAGCGCGGGCAGGTTGGTCACCCCTCCACTTT.

CDR3 in DNA: TGTGCCAGTAGTGGGGGACTAGCGGGGACAGATACGCAGTATTTT. Translation: CASSGGLAGTDTQYF. The chain has TRBV19 and TRBJ2-3; the match to TRBD2 covers 13 bases. The CDR3 is made up of 15 amino acids. V gave up 5 bases and J gave up 3 bases; unmatched junction bases: 2. CDR1 LNHDA and CDR2 SQIVND come from the germline V gene (reference sequence).